Sequencing of this TCR beta chain was carried out in a study of blood T cells in healthy people across ages. Overall study results and limits: Donor CMV status was unknown, possibly confounding expanded clonotype changes. When one million T cells were used, diversity estimates were thought to be underestimates. There was a strong correlation between TCR beta diversity and naive T cell percentage.

A minimum of 6 micrograms of total RNA was extracted per sample. Per the germline V gene, CDR1 is DFQATT and CDR2 is SNEGSKA (reference sequence). Trimming pared 3 bases from V and 1 base from J, leaving 15 bases between. The CDR3 runs to 15 residues. Through a sample-barcoded 5' primer and a J-beta primer mix, a second PCR was run for about 7 to 12 cycles. Via MiXCR, TCRdb re-called the 5' RACE reads, giving one row per CDR3 protein. The sample lists about 620,000 distinct CDR3 sequences; over 40% were seen once. This clonotype was recorded many times. Its antigen is undetermined. The rearrangement links TRBV20-1 to TRBJ1-1; a weak D match, TRBD1 (5 bases). The sample was blood. The clonotype comes from a woman of 80 years or more in good health. CDR3 sequence reads: CSASERGVSNTEAFF. The CDR3 coding sequence is TGCAGTGCTAGCGAACGGGGGGTGTCGAACACTGAAGCTTTCTTT.